The following is a T cell receptor beta chain sequence with its context. The data derive from a study of blood T cell repertoires in COVID-19. The wider study: The United States, Italy and Spain were the sources of the acute and convalescent COVID-19 samples.

Individuals drawn from 24 US areas were about 18 to 89 years old. Profiling relied on immunoSEQ multiplex PCR, and the TCRdb table lists in-frame clones only, not all of them. The sample comprises a few hundred thousand clones, about 79% of which are singletons, and about 1.3% rests with the top ten. The V gene lost 6 bases and the J gene lost 8 bases, with 19 bases spanning the gap. This CDR3 is 14 amino acids long. Germline assignment: CDR1 MGHRA and CDR2 YSYEKL. This chain uses TRBV4-1 with TRBJ1-2; D is perhaps TRBD1 (5 bases). Sequencing was carried out using PBMCs or T cells enriched from blood (not recorded which). The receptor comes from a woman aged 35 to 49 with acute COVID-19. The CDR3 loop reads CASSPGAGLGGYTF. Here the CDR3 DNA reads TGCGCCAGCAGTCCTGGGGCAGGGCTGGGCGGCTACACCTTC.